This note documents a single T cell receptor (beta chain) sequence. The data stem from a study of blood T cell repertoires in COVID-19. The method was immunoSEQ multiplex PCR; TCRdb's version includes in-frame clones alone and lacks a portion of them. The sample contains nearly 350,000 clones, roughly 90% of which appear only once. The CDR3 contains 16 residues. V shed 1 base and J 1 base; nucleotides not matched to a gene: 3. Germline loops: CDR1 MNHNS, CDR2 SASEGT. Sequencing used PBMCs or T cells enriched from blood (not recorded which). This receptor was taken from a woman between 25 and 40 years old who had recovered from COVID-19. The rearrangement links TRBV6-1 to TRBJ2-5; 10 bases line up with TRBD2. The CDR3 DNA sequence: TGTGCCAGCAGTGAAGTGAGCGGGGGGGCCCAAGAGACCCAGTACTTC. It yields the protein CASSEVSGGAQETQYF.